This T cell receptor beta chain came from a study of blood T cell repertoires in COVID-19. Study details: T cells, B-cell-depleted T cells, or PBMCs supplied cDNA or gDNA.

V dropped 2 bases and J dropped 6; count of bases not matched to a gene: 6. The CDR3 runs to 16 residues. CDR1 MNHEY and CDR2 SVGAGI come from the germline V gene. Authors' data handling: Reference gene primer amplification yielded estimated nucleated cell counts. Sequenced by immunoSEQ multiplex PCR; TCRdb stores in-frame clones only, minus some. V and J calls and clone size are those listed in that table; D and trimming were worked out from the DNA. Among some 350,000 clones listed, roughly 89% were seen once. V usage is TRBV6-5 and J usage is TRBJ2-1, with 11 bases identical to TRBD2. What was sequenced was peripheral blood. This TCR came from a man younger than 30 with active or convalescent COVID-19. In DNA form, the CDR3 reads TGTGCCAGCAGTTACCGTTCTAGCGGGAGGAGCAATGAGCAGTTCTTC. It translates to CASSYRSSGRSNEQFF.